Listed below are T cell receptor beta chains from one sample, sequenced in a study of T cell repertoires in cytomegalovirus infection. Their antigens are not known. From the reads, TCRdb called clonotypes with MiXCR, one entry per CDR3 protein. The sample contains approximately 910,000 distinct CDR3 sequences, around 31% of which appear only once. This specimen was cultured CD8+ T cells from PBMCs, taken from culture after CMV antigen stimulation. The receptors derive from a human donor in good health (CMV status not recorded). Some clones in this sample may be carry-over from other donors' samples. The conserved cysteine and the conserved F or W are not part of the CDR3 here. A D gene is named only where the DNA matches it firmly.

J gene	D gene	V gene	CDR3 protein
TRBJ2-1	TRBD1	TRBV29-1	SVPRTGGSVVSYNEQF
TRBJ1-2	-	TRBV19	ATLWPRRSGYT
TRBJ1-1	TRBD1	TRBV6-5	ASSPAGTGVLAF
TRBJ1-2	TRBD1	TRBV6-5	ASSYSGTGGIYGYT
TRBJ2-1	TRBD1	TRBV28	ASSSSRQGAVHNEQF
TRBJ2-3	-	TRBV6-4	ASSAAGASTDTQY
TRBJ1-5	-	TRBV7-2	ASSLPGWGQPQH
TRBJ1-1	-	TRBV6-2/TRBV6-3	ASSYILNTEAF
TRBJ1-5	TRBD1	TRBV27	ASSLTGVVNQPQH
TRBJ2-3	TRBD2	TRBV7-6	ASSPLGGGARRDTQY
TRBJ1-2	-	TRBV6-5	ASSYQAVSPNYGYT
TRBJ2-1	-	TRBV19	ASSLNPTGDYYNEQF
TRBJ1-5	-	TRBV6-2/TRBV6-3	ASSYIVGRSNQPQH
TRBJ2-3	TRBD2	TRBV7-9	ASSSPRWSGGFTDTQY
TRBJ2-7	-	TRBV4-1	ASSHPLSPREQY
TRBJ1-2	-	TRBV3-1	ASSPLEVGAYGYT
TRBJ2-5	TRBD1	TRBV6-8	ASSLQGPGTGQETQY
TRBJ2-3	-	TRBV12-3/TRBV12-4	ASSPAQGQSTDTQY
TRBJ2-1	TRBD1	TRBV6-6	ASSDGQGNEQF
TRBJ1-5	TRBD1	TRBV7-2	ASSLRQGGNQPQH
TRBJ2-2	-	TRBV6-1	ARGLPTGELF
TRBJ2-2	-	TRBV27	ASSFHRGGTGELF
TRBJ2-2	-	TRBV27	ASSESNSDGELF
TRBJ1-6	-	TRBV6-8	ASNRGLNSPLH
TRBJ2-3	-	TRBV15	ATSKMTRRGTDTQY
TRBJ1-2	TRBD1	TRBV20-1	SARDRGKGDYGYT
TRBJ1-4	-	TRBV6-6	ASSYKGTTNEKLF
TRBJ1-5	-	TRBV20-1	SARARESGNQPQH
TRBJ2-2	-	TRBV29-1	SVEILDSGTGELF
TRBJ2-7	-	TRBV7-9	ASSDTDRHEQY
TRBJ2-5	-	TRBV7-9	ASSLGPAIQETQY
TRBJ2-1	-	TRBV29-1	SVEDLRVPSYNEQF
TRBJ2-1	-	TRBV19	ASYGGTLGEYEQF
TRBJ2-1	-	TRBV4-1	ASSLSIGVQLGNEQF
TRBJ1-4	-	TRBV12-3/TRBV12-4	ASSFLLRPGWGGESNEKLF
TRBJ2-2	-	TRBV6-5	ASSLRPQTDLSTGELF